The sequence of this T cell receptor beta chain was determined in a study of blood T cell repertoires in COVID-19. Overall study context: The origin of the acute and convalescent COVID-19 samples was the United States, Italy and Spain.

Original data processing: Reference gene primers were amplified, and this amplification served to estimate nucleated cell counts. Produced via immunoSEQ multiplex PCR; TCRdb's table is partial and in-frame only. That table supplies the V and J calls and clone size; D and trimming were determined from the DNA. The sample holds under 140,000 clones, 88% seen once. V was pared by 6 bases and J by 12 bases, with 17 bases of the junction left unmatched. The CDR3 runs to 15 residues. Germline CDR1 and CDR2: MDHEN and SYDVKM. The rearrangement links TRBV28 to TRBJ2-7; 10 bases align to TRBD2. The sequence was collected from a woman aged 45-60 years with acute or convalescent COVID-19. The sequenced sample consisted of peripheral blood. The CDR3 DNA sequence: TGTGCCAGCAGCGCACACCTAGCGGGGGCTGAAAGGGGGTACTTC. It yields the protein CASSAHLAGAERGYF. The variable domain in full, completed from reference TRBV28 and TRBJ2-7, reads DVKVTQSSRYLVKRTGEKVFLECVQDMDHENMFWYRQDPGLGLRLIYFSYDVKMKEKGDIPEGYSVSREKKERFSLILESASTNQTSMYLCASSAHLAGAERGYFGPGTRLTVT.